The subject of this entry is one TCR beta chain. Its specific antigen is unknown. Per-nucleotide qualities are absent, and no much larger clonotype sits a single base away. The library was obtained by PCR. DNA from cultured CD4+ T cells underwent TCR sequencing with the Oncomine TCR Beta short-read assay at the Johns Hopkins FTIC core. The QIAamp micro DNA kit was used to extract genomic DNA from the cultured CD4+ T cells. The Oncomine TCR Beta libraries from cultured CD4+ T cells were pooled using unique dual indexes and then sequenced on an Illumina iSeq 100. Per the original workflow: Non-productive sequences were removed, and CDR3s that did not start with C, did not end with F or W, or were shorter than 7 amino acids were discarded. Antigen-specific clonotypes were identified with the MANAFEST web application by comparing peptide-stimulated wells with reference and other culture wells. An FDR below 0.05, an odds ratio above 5, and a productive frequency above 0.1% in at least two of three replicate wells were required for clones to be considered positive. Cross-reactive clonotypes were defined as significantly expanded in both SARS-CoV-2 spike wells and at least one common cold coronavirus spike condition. Using R version 3.6.1, CDR3 homology was evaluated through Levenshtein distances (stringdist) along with unrooted phylogenetic trees (ape). TCRdb ran its own pipeline on the public reads, namely fastp trimming at Q25 and MiXCR clone calling, and kept in-frame beta chains. Entries are consolidated by CDR3 protein sequence, retaining the most common genes and DNA. These V and J calls originate from TCRdb's pipeline instead of the authors' own analysis. Within this sample are about 9,200 distinct CDR3 sequences, with approximately 59% of them counted one time only. 15% to 19% of the sample lies in the top ten.

The sample's treatment or condition label is to be understood as: roughly 10-day PBMC culture with coronavirus spike peptide pools or control peptides (ViraFEST assay). The ViraFEST assay was used in the study, in which antigen-specific T cells were expanded with peptide pools and expanded clonotypes were subsequently identified by TCR sequencing. Positive SARS-CoV-2 PCR tests in the convalescent patients dated from March to December 2020, before Alpha, Beta and Delta variants emerged in the United States. Roughly 2 million PBMCs per well were cultured in IMDM with roughly 5.5% human AB serum and roughly 9.3 IU/ml IL-2, plus 10 ug/ml peptide pools. Half of the culture medium was replaced with fresh IL-2-containing medium on days 3 and 7. After about 10 days of culture, CD4+ T cells were isolated by negative selection using the EasySep CD4+ T cell isolation kit. Ficoll-Paque Plus gradient centrifugation was used to isolate PBMCs from whole blood, and the isolated PBMCs were then either used fresh or cryopreserved at -140C. Culture conditions were generally each tested in triplicate wells.

This sample was taken from a study of vaccination and CD4 T cells after COVID-19 (dated by TCRdb to the early 2020s). About the study as a whole: Convalescent patients had a positive SARS-CoV-2 result on nasal swab PCR, and of these patients, some ten had mild disease and one had severe disease. Six males and four females were included in the convalescent cohort, with two Hispanic individuals, seven Caucasians, two Asians and one multiracial person represented. Two doses of either the Pfizer-BioNTech BNT162b2 vaccine (n=8) or the Moderna mRNA-1273 vaccine (n=2) were administered to participants. In approximately ten COVID-19 convalescent patients and several infection-naive healthy vaccine recipients, the spike-specific CD4+ TCR repertoire before mRNA vaccination was compared with the repertoire after mRNA vaccination. Post-COVID blood samples from convalescent patients were collected a median of around 110 days after diagnosis, with a range of about 35 to 180 days. Post-vaccine blood samples were obtained a median of about 70 days after the second vaccine dose, with a range of roughly 12 to 250 days. For stimulating the cultures, overlapping spike peptide pools were used, derived from SARS-CoV-2 as well as from the common cold coronaviruses HCoV-NL63, HCoV-OC43 and HCoV-229E. Control cultures used a CEFX viral epitope pool as positive control, an HIV-1 Nef peptide pool as negative control, or no peptide.

Results the study describes overall, beyond this receptor: In convalescent patients, a median approximately 83% of post-vaccine SARS-CoV-2-reactive clones were detected only after vaccination, suggesting vaccine-specific priming. The number of convalescent patients in the study was relatively small, and the study did not examine early timepoints following natural infection. In convalescent patients, nearly all vaccine-specific clones (304 of 307) were found to be mono-reactive for SARS-CoV-2 spike rather than cross-reactive with common cold coronaviruses. The median count of SARS-CoV-2-reactive clonotypes went up from 20 to 25 after infection to 30 to 40 after vaccination, although the change was not significant.

The CDR3 has 16 amino acids, counting the end cysteine and phenylalanine. The entry retains the CDR3 DNA only, 48 bases that are in frame from base 1. The germline V gene specifies MDHEN as CDR1 and SYDVKM as CDR2. Trimming at the junction amounts to 5 bases on V and 0 bases on J, and the germline ends lie 14 bases apart. Sequenced here: cultured CD4+ T cells from blood, sampled after SARS-CoV-2 vaccination. The TCR sequence derives from a human donor with COVID-19. In this chain, TRBV28 is recombined with TRBJ1-5, with the D gene not clear enough to name. The nucleotide sequence is given as TGTGCCAGCAGTACCATATCGCCAGATAGCAATCAGCCCCAGCATTTT. Translated, this gives CASSTISPDSNQPQHF.